At least ten counts were recorded for the clone carrying this TCR beta chain. The data were taken from a study of T cells in Graves' hyperthyroidism and ophthalmopathy. Authors of the study amplified TCR beta CDR3 regions from RNA transcripts. Using the HTBI primer set, a first-round RT-PCR was run on the TCR CDR3. One entry per CDR3 protein, called by TCRdb with MiXCR from the multiplex PCR reads. The profile shows around 300,000 distinct CDR3 sequences, 20% to 25% of them singletons. The diagnoses drew upon clinical symptoms, serum thyroxine and TRAb, thyroid ultrasound and orbital computed tomography. Germline V gives CDR1 SGHRS, CDR2 YFSETQ. With V trimmed by 0 bases and J by 3 bases, 5 bases remained unmatched. This CDR3 has 15 residues.

This rearrangement joins TRBV5-1 to TRBJ2-7, with 8 bases fitting TRBD1. This receptor was identified in a man aged 30-40 years with Graves' ophthalmopathy. The sample taken for sequencing was blood. CDR3 in amino acids: CASSLVTGGYYEQYF. CDR3 sequence (DNA): TGCGCCAGCAGCTTGGTTACAGGGGGGTACTACGAGCAGTACTTC.